This entry lists 10 T cell receptor beta chains sequenced from one sample in a study of cytomegalovirus exposure and HLA in healthy donors. The PCR contained 60 Vbeta and 13 Jbeta primers. Profiling relied on immunoSEQ multiplex PCR, and the TCRdb table lists in-frame clones only, not all of them. Of about 140,000 clones in the sample, almost 85% were seen once. Material: PBMCs. The receptors shown here come from a man aged 18 to 29 in good health and CMV-seropositive.

The chain has TRBV6-6 and TRBJ1-5, with D unclear. CDR3 length equals 15 residues. Trimming stripped 1 base from V and 4 bases from J, with 11 bases between. CDR1 and CDR2 (germline): MNHNY, SVGAGI (reference sequence). CDR3: CASSYWSSDNQPQHF. The CDR3 coding sequence is TGTGCCAGCAGTTACTGGAGCTCTGATAATCAGCCCCAGCATTTT.

This chain joins TRBV4-2 and TRBJ2-1; 15 bases are shared with TRBD2. V was pared by 4 bases and J by 8 bases, with 6 bases of the junction left unmatched. Germline values: CDR1 LGHNA, CDR2 YNFKEQ. CDR3 size: 16 residues. DNA for the CDR3: TGTGCCAGCAGCCGGGGACTAGCGGGGGGAGGCGATGAGCAGTTCTTC. Residues: CASSRGLAGGGDEQFF.

In this sample, this clone turned up once. This sequence joins TRBV11-1 and TRBJ2-7; 10 nucleotides line up with TRBD2. The CDR3 sequence is 18 residues long. V was clipped by 4 bases and J by 3 bases; unmatched bases: 15. Germline values: CDR1 SGHAT, CDR2 FQDESV (reference sequence). The CDR3 region has the DNA TGTGCCAGCAGCTCTAAAGTCGGCTCCGGGACTAGCGACTACGAGCAGTACTTC. Translating gives CASSSKVGSGTSDYEQYF.

The genes are TRBV7-9 and TRBJ2-3; possible D gene TRBD2, 5 bases. V lost 3 bases and J lost 6, with 7 bases in between. The CDR3 contains 12 residues. From germline, CDR1 is SEHNR and CDR2 FQNEAQ (reference sequence). CDR3 amino acids: CASSFGGDTQYF. The CDR3 nucleotides read TGTGCCAGCAGCTTCGGCGGGGATACGCAGTATTTT.

This rearrangement joins TRBV6-5 to TRBJ2-7, with TRBD2 matching 7 bases. The CDR3 contains 16 residues. V was pared by 1 base and J by 1 base, with 7 bases of the junction left unmatched. Germline CDR1 MNHEY, CDR2 SVGAGI. The CDR3 reads CASSYWGGELSYEQYF. In nucleotides, the CDR3 is TGTGCCAGCAGTTACTGGGGGGGGGAATTATCCTACGAGCAGTACTTC.

The chain recombines TRBV21-1 with TRBJ2-1; TRBD2, as called in the table, went unchecked against the DNA. TRBV21-1 is a documented pseudogene. This CDR3 comprises 13 residues. Here the CDR3 reads CASSSSGSDEQFF. In nucleotides, the CDR3 is TGTGCCAGCAGTTCTAGCGGGAGTGATGAGCAGTTCTTC.

The V gene is TRBV10-2, the J gene TRBJ2-5; D remains ambiguous. The DNA end is a closer match to TRBJ2-7, so the J assignment may be wrong. The length of the CDR3 is 14 residues. CDR1 and CDR2 from the germline V gene are WSHSY and SAAADI. CDR3 sequence: CASMMTLRSYEQYF. In nucleotides, the CDR3 is TGCGCCAGCATGATGACTCTACGCTCCTACGAGCAGTACTTC.

The chain carries TRBV6-5 and TRBJ2-7; 10 bases are shared with TRBD1. The germline V gene encodes CDR1 MNHEY and CDR2 SVGAGI. The CDR3 length is 15 residues. V lost 2 bases, J lost 2 bases, and 3 bases stayed unmatched. CDR3 loop: CASSYQTGGPYEQYF. The CDR3 coding sequence is TGTGCCAGCAGTTACCAGACAGGGGGCCCCTACGAGCAGTACTTC.

This clone was seen a few times. The chain uses TRBV10-1 and TRBJ2-7; TRBD2 agrees at 11 bases. V was pared by 6 bases and J by 6 bases, with 4 bases of the junction left unmatched. CDR1 and CDR2 (germline): WNHNN, SYGVQD (reference sequence). This CDR3 spans 13 amino acids. The CDR3 reads CASSETSGTEQYF. The CDR3, as DNA: TGCGCCAGCAGCGAGACTAGCGGGACCGAGCAGTACTTC.

The gene calls are TRBV9 and TRBJ2-7, with TRBD2 matching 9 bases. Looked up from germline, CDR1 is SGDLS and CDR2 is YYNGEE. This CDR3 region has 15 residues. Trimming took 1 base from V and 4 from J; bases not matched to a gene: 6. CDR3 DNA: TGTGCCAGCAGCGTATTTAGCGGGAGTACTTACGAGCAGTACTTC. Amino acid sequence: CASSVFSGSTYEQYF.